This T cell receptor (beta chain) derives from a study of T cell responses to AZD1222 COVID-19 vaccine. Whole-study findings and limits: Repertoire samples came only from after the peak T cell response.

This clone was counted only a few times. The antigen is not known. V lost 2 bases and J 6 bases, leaving 17 bases between the germline ends. In germline, CDR1 is LGHDT, CDR2 YNNKEL (reference sequence). CDR3 length: 16 residues. Assay: immunoSEQ multiplex PCR; the TCRdb copy retains only in-frame clones and omits some. This repertoire shows 65,000 to 95,000 clones, 80% to 90% found once; its top ten account for more than 9%. The rearrangement joins TRBV3-1 (or the pseudogene TRBV3-2) to TRBJ1-5, with a weak D call TRBD1 (6 bases). Specimen: peripheral blood, collected 28 days after the second AZD1222 dose. This TCR came from an adult who received the AZD1222 COVID-19 vaccine. CDR3 residues: CASSQSWGQVPQPQHF. Written as DNA, the CDR3 is TGTGCCAGCAGCCAAAGTTGGGGACAAGTCCCTCAGCCCCAGCATTTT.